These 5 T cell receptor beta chains came from one sample sequenced in a study of OX40 agonist ivuxolimab in advanced cancers. Method: immunoSEQ multiplex PCR; TCRdb's copy keeps in-frame clones and lacks some. The repertoire holds some 52,000 clones, with 94% as singletons. The material was CD4+ or CD8+ T cells sorted from blood, obtained in a trial of the OX40 agonist ivuxolimab. Receptor source: an adult with an advanced solid tumor such as melanoma, head and neck, liver or kidney cancer.

There are a few counts of this clone. The chain joins TRBV27 to TRBJ2-7; the D is unclear. Germline V gene data show CDR1 as MNHEY and CDR2 as SMNVEV (reference sequence). V lost 4 bases and J 0 bases, leaving 7 bases between the germline ends. The CDR3 spans 13 residues. Here the CDR3 DNA reads TGTGCCAGCAGTTCCCTGGGCTCCTACGAGCAGTACTTC. Its translation: CASSSLGSYEQYF.

The chain uses TRBV29-1 and TRBJ2-7, with D perhaps TRBD1 (5 bases). Germline V CDR1 and CDR2: SQVTM, ANQGSEA. The CDR3 spans 15 residues. Trimming cost V 1 base and J 2 bases, with 15 bases left between them. For the CDR3, the DNA is TGCAGCGTTGAAGTGTCAGGGTCGTCCCCCTACGAGCAGTACTTC. This encodes CSVEVSGSSPYEQYF.

The chain links TRBV11-3 to TRBJ2-3; 9 bases map to TRBD1. The trim removed 5 bases at V and 5 bases at J, leaving 8 bases unmatched. Per the germline V gene, CDR1 is SGHNT and CDR2 is YENEEA. The CDR3 loop spans 15 amino acids. The CDR3 region is CASSPRDREIDTQYF. As DNA, the CDR3 is TGTGCCAGCAGCCCCCGGGACAGGGAGATAGATACGCAGTATTTT.

The rearrangement uses TRBV4-3 and TRBJ2-7; 8 nucleotides align to TRBD1. Germline trimming cut 3 bases from V and 6 bases from J; bases unmatched to any gene: 13. The CDR3 runs to 16 residues. Germline CDR1 reads LGHNA; CDR2 reads YSLEER. The CDR3 coding sequence is TGCGCCAGCAGCCAGGATTACTCAGGGGGCGCGGGCGAGCAGTACTTC. Encoded protein: CASSQDYSGGAGEQYF.

This chain joins TRBV27 and TRBJ2-1; TRBD2 matches at 12 bases. Germline CDR1 reads MNHEY; CDR2 reads SMNVEV (reference sequence). V gave up 5 bases and J gave up 9 bases; unmatched junction bases: 8. The CDR3 length is 15 residues. The CDR3 coding sequence is TGTGCCAGCAGTGCCGGGACTAGCGGGTTTGGTGAGCAGTTCTTC. It encodes CASSAGTSGFGEQFF.